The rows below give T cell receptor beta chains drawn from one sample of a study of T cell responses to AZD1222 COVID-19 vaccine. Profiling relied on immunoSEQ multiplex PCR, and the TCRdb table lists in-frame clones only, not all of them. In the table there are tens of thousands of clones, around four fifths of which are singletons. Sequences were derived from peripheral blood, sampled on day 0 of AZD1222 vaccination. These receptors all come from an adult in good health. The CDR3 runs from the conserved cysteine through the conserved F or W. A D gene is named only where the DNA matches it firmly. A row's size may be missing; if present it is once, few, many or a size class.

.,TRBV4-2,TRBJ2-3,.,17,TGTGCCAGCAGCCAAGAAGGCGAGCGAGGGCCCACAGATACGCAGTATTTT,CASSQEGERGPTDTQYF
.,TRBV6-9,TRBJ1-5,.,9,TGTGCCAGAAGGCCCTTTGGGCATTTT,CARRPFGHF
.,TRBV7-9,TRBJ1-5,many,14,TGTGCCAGCAGCTTGGGGATGGGCAATCAGCCCCAGCATTTT,CASSLGMGNQPQHF
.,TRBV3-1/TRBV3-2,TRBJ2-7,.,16,TGTGCCAGCAGCCAAGACTCAGCACTTCCCCCCTACGAGCAGTACTTC,CASSQDSALPPYEQYF
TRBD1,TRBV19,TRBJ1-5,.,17,TGTGCCACGAACCCCCGGGACAGGGAGTATAGCAATCAGCCCCAGCATTTT,CATNPRDREYSNQPQHF
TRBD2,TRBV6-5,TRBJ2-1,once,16,TGTGCCAGCAGTTATGGCCTCGGGAGGATCGAGAATGAGCAGTTCTTC,CASSYGLGRIENEQFF
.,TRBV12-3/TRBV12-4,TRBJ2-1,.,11,TGTGCCAGCAGTAGGGAGTGGGGGCAGTTCTTC,CASSREWGQFF
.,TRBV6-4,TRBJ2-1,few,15,TGTGCCAGCAGTGCAGGGGCGGGATCCTACAATGAGCAGTTCTTC,CASSAGAGSYNEQFF
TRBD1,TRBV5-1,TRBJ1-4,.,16,TGCGCCAGCAGCTCCGAAACAGGGGTGGCTAATGAAAAACTGTTTTTT,CASSSETGVANEKLFF
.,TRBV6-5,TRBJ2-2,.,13,TGTGCCAGCAGGGGCGGGACCCACGGGGAGCTGTTTTTT,CASRGGTHGELFF
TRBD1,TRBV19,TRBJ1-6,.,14,TGTGCCAGTAGTGGGACAGGGTATAATTCACCCCTCCACTTT,CASSGTGYNSPLHF
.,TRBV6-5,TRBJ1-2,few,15,TGTGCCAGCAGTTACACCGAAAGATCCATCTATGGCTACACCTTC,CASSYTERSIYGYTF
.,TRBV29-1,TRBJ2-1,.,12,TGCAGCGTTGAGGTAGCGGCCAATGAGCAGTTCTTC,CSVEVAANEQFF
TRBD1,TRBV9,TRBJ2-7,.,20,TGTGCCAGCAGCGTAGAATCGGATGGTGGGGACAGGCCCAGCTCCTACGAGCAGTACTTC,CASSVESDGGDRPSSYEQYF
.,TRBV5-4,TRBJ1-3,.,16,TGTGCCAGCAGCCATGTCACAGGTCTTGGTGGAAACACCATATATTTT,CASSHVTGLGGNTIYF
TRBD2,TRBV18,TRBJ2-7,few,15,TGTGCCAGCTCAATTGGACTAGCGGAAACCTACGAGCAGTACTTC,CASSIGLAETYEQYF
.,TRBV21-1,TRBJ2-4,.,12,TGTGCCAGCAGCACTCACAGAAACATTCAGTACTTC,CASSTHRNIQYF
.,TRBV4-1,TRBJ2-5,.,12,TGCGCCAGCAGCCGGTCTGGAGAGACCCAGTACTTC,CASSRSGETQYF
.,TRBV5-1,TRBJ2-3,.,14,TGCGCCAGCAGCTTGGGTAGGGGAACGGATACGCAGTATTTT,CASSLGRGTDTQYF
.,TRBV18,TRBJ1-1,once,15,TGTGCCAGCTCACCACAAGAGCGGGGAAGAACTGAAGCTTTCTTT,CASSPQERGRTEAFF
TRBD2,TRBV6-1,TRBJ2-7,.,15,TGTGCCAGCAGTGAAGCCGGCCTAGCGGGGGACGAGCAGTACTTC,CASSEAGLAGDEQYF
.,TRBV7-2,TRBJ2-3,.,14,TGTGCCAGCAGCTTAGGGGGAGCTGCAGATACGCAGTATTTT,CASSLGGAADTQYF
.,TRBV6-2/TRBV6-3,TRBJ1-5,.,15,TGTGCCAGCAGTTACTCCACTATTAGCAATCAGCCCCAGCATTTT,CASSYSTISNQPQHF
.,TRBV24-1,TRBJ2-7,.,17,TGTGCCACCAGTGATTTATCCGGCGGGTCAGGGAACCACGAGCAGTACTTC,CATSDLSGGSGNHEQYF
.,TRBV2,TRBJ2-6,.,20,TGTGCCAGCAGTGAAGCCGCGCTCCGGGACGGTGGCTCTGGGGCCAACGTCCTGACTTTC,CASSEAALRDGGSGANVLTF
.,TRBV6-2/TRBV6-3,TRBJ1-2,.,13,TGTGCCAGCAGCCCCGGGACTGGCTATGGCTACACCTTC,CASSPGTGYGYTF
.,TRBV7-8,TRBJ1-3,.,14,TGTGCCAGCAGCTACAACAGGGTGGGAAACACCATATATTTT,CASSYNRVGNTIYF
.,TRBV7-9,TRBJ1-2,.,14,TGTGCCAGCAGCTTGTGGGGCTCTAACTATGGCTACACCTTC,CASSLWGSNYGYTF
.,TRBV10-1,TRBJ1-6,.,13,TGCGCCAGCAGTAAGGGGCCGTCCTCACCCCTCCACTTT,CASSKGPSSPLHF